This T cell receptor beta chain was retrieved from a study of T cell responses to AZD1222 COVID-19 vaccine (dated by TCRdb to the early 2020s). As for the study more broadly: A total of 230 to 250 trial participants underwent TCR sequencing, of whom 207 received two doses of AZD1222 and 26 received two doses of the MenACWY control vaccine. Trial participants were enrolled into age subgroups of 18-55, 56-69 and 70-plus years, which contained roughly 140, 27 and 60 TCR-sequenced participants, respectively.

As to this clone: The antigen it binds to is not known. Within one base of it there is no much larger clone, and no base qualities were kept.

Broad study findings and their caveats: The whole spike protein was spanned by vaccine-associated CD4 TCRs, and dominant responses were seen in regions 160-218 and 743-854. Conclusions about previously exposed vaccinees are limited, since just 6 or 7 AZD1222 recipients were seropositive for SARS-CoV-2 at baseline. In the small 56-69-year group, the increase in depth fell short of significance, most likely because of low power. Because no day 14 peak-response samples were available, the repertoires could be characterized only after the peak T cell response. Nearly half of unique spike-specific TCRs reportedly recognized epitopes outside regions mutated in the B.1.351 and B.1.1.7 variants. Most participants were white British and females outnumbered males, and the authors suggested that clonal diversity may have been underestimated. After two AZD1222 doses, spike-specific TCR breadth and depth were significantly higher than at day 0 and than in MenACWY recipients.

CDR1 and CDR2, looked up from the germline V gene, are SQVTM and ANQGSEA. From the cysteine up to the phenylalanine, the CDR3 has a length of 16 residues. The read is trimmed to its CDR3 DNA, 48 bases read in frame from base 1. Between the V and J ends, shortened by 2 bases and 0 bases respectively, the junction contains 14 bases. The CDR3 regions of human TCRbeta chains were analyzed by immunosequencing. On the study's bioinformatics: Repertoire TCRs were checked for matches against a reference library of SARS-CoV-2-specific TCRs that had been generated using the MIRA antigen-specificity platform. Breadth was defined as the fraction of unique TCRs that were SARS-CoV-2-associated, and depth was defined as the fraction of total T cells that were SARS-CoV-2-associated. Using the MIRA data, each spike-specific TCR was mapped to the spike region that the TCR reacts to and placed in a CD4 or CD8 class. Log10-transformed breadth and depth values were compared by one-way ANOVA with Sidak's multiple comparisons tests. TCRdb mirrors the immuneACCESS table, restricted to in-frame sequences. Some clones are absent from its copies; in checked studies, under half trace to an unresolved V gene, and the reason for the others is unknown. V, J and clone size derive from that table, while D and trimming were established from the DNA sequence. The sample includes approximately 84,000 clones, with around 82% observed a single time. Approximately 1.2% of the sample rests with the top ten.

This sample's time point label indicates: about 28 days (+/-7) after the second vaccine dose. AZD1222 recipients given second doses at about 4 weeks or at about 12 weeks were pooled, since spike-specific TCR depth and breadth were not found to differ between the two schedules. Vaccinee samples were obtained from the UK trials COV001 and COV002, which included a single-blind randomized controlled phase 2/3 trial of AZD1222 (ChAdOx1 nCoV-19) in healthy adults. For TCRbeta chain sequencing, PBMC samples were collected from trial participants at day 0 and at day 28 after the second dose. Rearrangement joined TRBV29-1 to TRBJ2-1; the D gene is possibly TRBD2, with 6 bases matching. This TCR came from an adult who received the AZD1222 COVID-19 vaccine. The sample consisted of peripheral blood, taken 28 days after the second AZD1222 dose. The nucleotide sequence is given as TGCAGCGTTGAAAGGGAGGACGGAAACTCCTACAATGAGCAGTTCTTC. Its coded protein is CSVEREDGNSYNEQFF.